The 13 T cell receptor beta chains below were found in one sample sequenced in a study of T cell changes during pregnancy in multiple sclerosis. Some clones are missing from TCRdb's copy, which holds only in-frame ones; the method was immunoSEQ multiplex PCR. The profile shows more than 40,000 clones, roughly 94% of them singletons. Material: CD4+ T cells from peripheral blood mononuclear cells, obtained in the second trimester of pregnancy. Every receptor here comes from a female donor with multiple sclerosis, enrolled in a pregnancy study.

The genes are TRBV30 and TRBJ2-3; 10 nucleotides line up with TRBD2. V gave up 3 bases and J gave up 2 bases; unmatched junction bases: 8. This CDR3 region has 16 residues. Germline CDR1 is GTSNPN and CDR2 is SVGIG (reference sequence). The CDR3 nucleotides read TGTGCCTGGAGAGGTCGTCTAGCGGGGGTCACAGATACGCAGTATTTT. Amino acids: CAWRGRLAGVTDTQYF. Using reference TRBV30 and TRBJ2-3 for the parts outside the CDR3, the full variable domain is SQTIHQWPATLVQPVGSPLSLECTVEGTSNPNLYWYRQAAGRGLQLLFYSVGIGQISSEVPQNLSASRPQDRQFILSSKKLLLSDSGFYLCAWRGRLAGVTDTQYFGPGTRLTVL.

V is TRBV30 and J is TRBJ2-5; the D gene is possibly TRBD2 (5 bases). V was cut by 1 base and J by 2 bases, with 14 bases left in between. CDR3 length: 15 amino acids. Per the germline V gene, CDR1 is GTSNPN and CDR2 is SVGIG (reference sequence). The CDR3: CAWSAPGRDQETQYF. CDR3 in DNA: TGTGCCTGGAGTGCCCCAGGCCGGGATCAAGAGACCCAGTACTTC. The full variable domain, completed using reference TRBV30 and TRBJ2-5, is SQTIHQWPATLVQPVGSPLSLECTVEGTSNPNLYWYRQAAGRGLQLLFYSVGIGQISSEVPQNLSASRPQDRQFILSSKKLLLSDSGFYLCAWSAPGRDQETQYFGPGTRLLVL.

The CDR3 DNA reads TGTGCCAGCAGCCGACAGGACAGGGAAGGTGAAAAACTGTTTTTT. Its translation is CASSRQDREGEKLFF. The chain joins TRBV4-2 to TRBJ1-4, with 8 bases identical to TRBD1. The CDR3 runs to 15 residues. Germline V CDR1 and CDR2: LGHNA, YNFKEQ. V lost 4 bases and J lost 7; bases outside the gene matches: 8.

J is TRBJ1-6 and V is TRBV30, with unresolved D. The CDR3 is 14 residues long. The germline CDR1 and CDR2 sequences are GTSNPN and SVGIG (reference sequence). V was trimmed by 1 base and J by 3 bases, leaving 7 bases between them. The CDR3 protein is CAWSASIYNSPLHF. The CDR3 nucleotides are TGTGCCTGGAGTGCAAGCATCTATAATTCACCCCTCCACTTT. Based on the CDR3 plus reference TRBV30 and TRBJ1-6, the full variable domain is SQTIHQWPATLVQPVGSPLSLECTVEGTSNPNLYWYRQAAGRGLQLLFYSVGIGQISSEVPQNLSASRPQDRQFILSSKKLLLSDSGFYLCAWSASIYNSPLHFGNGTRLTVT.

The chain carries TRBV19 and TRBJ2-4; D is possibly TRBD1 (5 bases). The V and J ends lost 4 bases and 3 bases respectively, with 16 bases between them. The length of the CDR3 is 16 residues. Germline V gene lookup returns CDR1 LNHDA and CDR2 SQIVND (reference sequence). The CDR3 loop reads CASSTPTDSYKNIQYF. The CDR3 region has the DNA TGTGCCAGTAGTACACCCACCGACAGTTACAAAAACATTCAGTACTTC.

The chain joins TRBV9 to TRBJ2-2; the match to TRBD2 covers 8 bases. CDR1 SGDLS and CDR2 YYNGEE come from the germline V gene. After removal of 3 bases from V and 7 bases from J, the junction contained 20 bases not matched to a gene. CDR3 size: 19 residues. Written as DNA, the CDR3 is TGTGCCAGCAGCGCAGAATCCCGACTTGTCGGGGGGGCCAACGGGGAGCTGTTTTTT. Amino acids: CASSAESRLVGGANGELFF. Filled out from reference TRBV9 and TRBJ2-2, the complete variable domain reads DSGVTQTPKHLITATGQRVTLRCSPRSGDLSVYWYQQSLDQGLQFLIQYYNGEERAKGNILERFSAQQFPDLHSELNLSSLELGDSALYFCASSAESRLVGGANGELFFGEGSRLTVL.

Only one count was recorded for this clone. The CDR3 sequence: CASTLDRVGTEAFF. The CDR3, as DNA: TGTGCCAGCACCCTAGACAGGGTTGGAACTGAAGCTTTCTTT. The genes are TRBV6-1 and TRBJ1-1; 7 nucleotides align to TRBD1. V gave up 7 bases and J gave up 5 bases; unmatched junction bases: 10. Germline CDR1 and CDR2: MNHNS and SASEGT. The CDR3 is 14 amino acids.

The chain is built from TRBV5-4 and TRBJ1-2, with a possible D match to TRBD1 (5 bases). The germline V gene has CDR1 SGHNT and CDR2 YYREEE (reference sequence). V was trimmed by 1 base and J by 6 bases, leaving 10 bases between them. The CDR3 extends over 13 amino acids. CDR3 sequence reads: CASSLSGRDGYTF. In DNA, the CDR3 is TGTGCCAGCAGCTTGTCAGGGAGGGATGGCTACACCTTC.

The chain has TRBV19 and TRBJ1-1; 8 bases fit TRBD1. Trimming took 7 bases from V and 5 from J; bases not matched to a gene: 3. There are 12 residues in the CDR3. CDR1 is LNHDA and CDR2 is SQIVND in the germline V gene (reference sequence). This chain's CDR3 is CASNHRGTEAFF. In DNA form, the CDR3 reads TGTGCCAGTAACCACAGGGGGACTGAAGCTTTCTTT. Filled out from reference TRBV19 and TRBJ1-1, the complete variable domain reads DGGITQSPKYLFRKEGQNVTLSCEQNLNHDAMYWYRQDPGQGLRLIYYSQIVNDFQKGDIAEGYSVSREKKESFPLTVTSAQKNPTAFYLCASNHRGTEAFFGQGTRLTVV.

V and J are TRBV6-5 and TRBJ2-5, with D possibly matching TRBD1 (6 bases). This CDR3 contains 13 residues. V shed 2 bases and J shed 2 bases, with 6 bases lying between them. Germline CDR1 MNHEY, CDR2 SVGAGI. The CDR3 nucleotides are TGTGCCAGCAGTTACAGGGGGCAAGAGACCCAGTACTTC. This encodes CASSYRGQETQYF.

This sequence joins TRBV9 and TRBJ1-1, with no clear D. The CDR3 is 13 amino acids. CDR1 is SGDLS and CDR2 is YYNGEE in the germline V gene. V lost 1 base and J lost 4, with 8 bases in between. This CDR3 reads CASSVRVSTEAFF. DNA for the CDR3: TGTGCCAGCAGCGTACGGGTTTCCACTGAAGCTTTCTTT.

For the CDR3, the DNA is TGTGCCAGCAGCTTACAGGGTTGGAACACTGAAGCTTTCTTT. Protein: CASSLQGWNTEAFF. The chain couples TRBV11-3 to TRBJ1-1, with TRBD1 as a possible D gene (5 bases). Deletions cut 2 bases from V and 1 base from J, with 8 bases between. Germline CDR1 is SGHNT and CDR2 is YENEEA. The CDR3 consists of 14 residues. Full variable domain (remainder filled in from reference TRBV11-3 and TRBJ1-1): EAGVVQSPRYKIIEKKQPVAFWCNPISGHNTLYWYLQNLGQGPELLIRYENEEAVDDSQLPKDRFSAERLKGVDSTLKIQPAELGDSAVYLCASSLQGWNTEAFFGQGTRLTVV.

The genes are TRBV9 and TRBJ1-3, with 9 positions matching TRBD1. Germline V gives CDR1 SGDLS, CDR2 YYNGEE. V lost 0 bases, J lost 8 bases, and 9 bases stayed unmatched. The CDR3 has 16 residues. Here the CDR3 reads CASSVGQGTGRDTIYF. CDR3 nucleotide sequence: TGTGCCAGCAGCGTAGGGCAAGGGACAGGGAGGGACACCATATATTTT.